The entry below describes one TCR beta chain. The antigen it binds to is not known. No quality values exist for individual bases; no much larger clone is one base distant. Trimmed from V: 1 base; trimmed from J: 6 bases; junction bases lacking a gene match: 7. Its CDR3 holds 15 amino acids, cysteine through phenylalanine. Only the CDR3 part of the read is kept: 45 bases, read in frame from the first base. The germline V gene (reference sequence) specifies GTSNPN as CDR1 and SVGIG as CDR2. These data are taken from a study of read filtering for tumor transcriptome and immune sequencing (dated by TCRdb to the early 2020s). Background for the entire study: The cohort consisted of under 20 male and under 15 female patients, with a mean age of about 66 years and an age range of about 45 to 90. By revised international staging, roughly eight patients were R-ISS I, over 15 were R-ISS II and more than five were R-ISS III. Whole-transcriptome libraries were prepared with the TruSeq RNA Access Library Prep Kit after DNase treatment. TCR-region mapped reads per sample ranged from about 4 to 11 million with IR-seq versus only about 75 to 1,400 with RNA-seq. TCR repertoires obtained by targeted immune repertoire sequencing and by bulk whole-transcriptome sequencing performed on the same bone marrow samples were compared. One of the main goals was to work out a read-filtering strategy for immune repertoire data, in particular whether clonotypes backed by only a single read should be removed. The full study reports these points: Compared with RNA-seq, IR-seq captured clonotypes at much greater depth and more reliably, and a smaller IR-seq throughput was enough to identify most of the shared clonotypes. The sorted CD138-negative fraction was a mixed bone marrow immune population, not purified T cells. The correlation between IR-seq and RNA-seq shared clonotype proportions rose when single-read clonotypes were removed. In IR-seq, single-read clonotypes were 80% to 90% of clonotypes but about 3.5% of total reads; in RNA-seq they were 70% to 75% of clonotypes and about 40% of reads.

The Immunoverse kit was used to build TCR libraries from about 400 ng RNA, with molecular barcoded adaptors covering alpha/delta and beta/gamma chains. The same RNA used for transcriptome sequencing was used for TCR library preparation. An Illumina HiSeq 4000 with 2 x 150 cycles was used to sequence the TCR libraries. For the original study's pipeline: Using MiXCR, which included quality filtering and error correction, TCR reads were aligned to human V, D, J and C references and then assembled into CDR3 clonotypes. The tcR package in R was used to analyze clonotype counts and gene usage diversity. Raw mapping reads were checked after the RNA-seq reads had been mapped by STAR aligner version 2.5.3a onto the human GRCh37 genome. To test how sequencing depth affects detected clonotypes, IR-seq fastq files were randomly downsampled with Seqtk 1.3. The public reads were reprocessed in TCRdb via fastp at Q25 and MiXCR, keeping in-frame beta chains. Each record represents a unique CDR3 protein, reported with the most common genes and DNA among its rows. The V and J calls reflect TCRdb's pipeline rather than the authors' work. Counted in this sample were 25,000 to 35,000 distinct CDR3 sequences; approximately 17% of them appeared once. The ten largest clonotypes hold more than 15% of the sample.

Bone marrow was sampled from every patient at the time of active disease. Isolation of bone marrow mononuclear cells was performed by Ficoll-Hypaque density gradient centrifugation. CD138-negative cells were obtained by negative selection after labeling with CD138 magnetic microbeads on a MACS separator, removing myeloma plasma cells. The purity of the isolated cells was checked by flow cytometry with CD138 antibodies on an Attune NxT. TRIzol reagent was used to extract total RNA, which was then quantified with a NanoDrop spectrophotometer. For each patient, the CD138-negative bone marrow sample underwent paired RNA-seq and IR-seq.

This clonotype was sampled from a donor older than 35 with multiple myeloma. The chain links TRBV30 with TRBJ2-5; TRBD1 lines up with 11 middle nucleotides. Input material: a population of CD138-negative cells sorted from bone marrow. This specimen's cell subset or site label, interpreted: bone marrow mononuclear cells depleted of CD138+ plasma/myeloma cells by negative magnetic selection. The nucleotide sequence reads TGTGCCTGGAGTGGCGGGGGGGACAGGGGGAAGACCCAGTACTTC. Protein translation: CAWSGGGDRGKTQYF.